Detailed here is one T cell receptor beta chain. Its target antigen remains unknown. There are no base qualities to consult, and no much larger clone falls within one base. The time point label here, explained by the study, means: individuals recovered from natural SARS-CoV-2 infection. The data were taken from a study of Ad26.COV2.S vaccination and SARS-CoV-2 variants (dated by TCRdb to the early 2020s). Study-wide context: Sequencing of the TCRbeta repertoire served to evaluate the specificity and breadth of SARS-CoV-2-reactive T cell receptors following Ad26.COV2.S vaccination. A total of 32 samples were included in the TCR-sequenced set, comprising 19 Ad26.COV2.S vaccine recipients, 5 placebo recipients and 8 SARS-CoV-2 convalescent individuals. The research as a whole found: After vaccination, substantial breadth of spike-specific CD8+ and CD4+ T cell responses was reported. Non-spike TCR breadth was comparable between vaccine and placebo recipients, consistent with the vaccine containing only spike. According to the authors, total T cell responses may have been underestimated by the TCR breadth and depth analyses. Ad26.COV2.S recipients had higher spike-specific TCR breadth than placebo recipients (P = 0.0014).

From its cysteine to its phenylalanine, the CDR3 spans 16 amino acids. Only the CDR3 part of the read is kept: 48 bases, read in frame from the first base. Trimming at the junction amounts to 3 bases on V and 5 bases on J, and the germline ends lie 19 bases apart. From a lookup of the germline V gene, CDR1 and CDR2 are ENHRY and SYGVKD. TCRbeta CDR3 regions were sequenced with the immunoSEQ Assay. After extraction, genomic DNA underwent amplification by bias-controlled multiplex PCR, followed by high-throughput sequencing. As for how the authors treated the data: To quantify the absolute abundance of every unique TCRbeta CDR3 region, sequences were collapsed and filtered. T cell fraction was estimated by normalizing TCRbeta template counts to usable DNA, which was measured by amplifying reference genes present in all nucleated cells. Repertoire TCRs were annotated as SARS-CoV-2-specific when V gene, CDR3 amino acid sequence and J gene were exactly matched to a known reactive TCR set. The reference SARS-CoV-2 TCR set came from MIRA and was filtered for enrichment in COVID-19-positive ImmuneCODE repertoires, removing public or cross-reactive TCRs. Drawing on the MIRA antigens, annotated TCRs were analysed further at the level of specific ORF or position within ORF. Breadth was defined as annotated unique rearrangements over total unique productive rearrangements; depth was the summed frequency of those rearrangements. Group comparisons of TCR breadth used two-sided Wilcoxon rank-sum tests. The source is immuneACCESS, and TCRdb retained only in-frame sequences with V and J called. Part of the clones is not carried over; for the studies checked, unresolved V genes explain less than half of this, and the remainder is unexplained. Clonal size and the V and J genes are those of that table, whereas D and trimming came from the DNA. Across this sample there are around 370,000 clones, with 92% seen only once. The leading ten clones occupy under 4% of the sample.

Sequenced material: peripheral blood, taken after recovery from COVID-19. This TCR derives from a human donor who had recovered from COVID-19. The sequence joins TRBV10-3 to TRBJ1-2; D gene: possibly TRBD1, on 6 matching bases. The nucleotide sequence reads TGTGCCATCAGTGAAGGATCCGGGGGCGGGGGTTATGGCTACACCTTC. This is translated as CAISEGSGGGGYGYTF.